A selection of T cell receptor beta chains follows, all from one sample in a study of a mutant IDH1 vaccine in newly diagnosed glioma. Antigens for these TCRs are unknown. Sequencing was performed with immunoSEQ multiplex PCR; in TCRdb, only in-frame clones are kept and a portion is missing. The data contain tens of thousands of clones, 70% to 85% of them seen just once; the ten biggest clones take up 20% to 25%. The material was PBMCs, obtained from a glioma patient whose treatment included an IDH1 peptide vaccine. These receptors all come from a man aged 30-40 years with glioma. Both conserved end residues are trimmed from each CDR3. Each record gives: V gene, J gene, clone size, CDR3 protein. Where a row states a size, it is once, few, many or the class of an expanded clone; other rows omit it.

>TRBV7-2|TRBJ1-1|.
ASSLVRVGEAF
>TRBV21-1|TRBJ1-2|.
ASSAQQAGYGGYT
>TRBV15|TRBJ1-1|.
ATSRDTGFEAF
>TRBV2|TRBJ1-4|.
ASSDAAFRSEKLF
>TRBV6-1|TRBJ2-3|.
ASSVGTGRGFGTDTQY
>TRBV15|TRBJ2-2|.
ATSREPPELF
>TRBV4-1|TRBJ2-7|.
ASSQKILTIPYEQY
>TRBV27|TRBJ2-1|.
ASSGLAPEENEQF
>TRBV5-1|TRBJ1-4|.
ASSGGGLNEKLF
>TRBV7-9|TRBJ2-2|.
ASSLRRERTGELF
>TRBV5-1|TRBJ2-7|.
ASSLEGRGIGYEQY
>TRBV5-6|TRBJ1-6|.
ASSFTGDNSPLH
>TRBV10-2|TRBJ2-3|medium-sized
ASSERGALTDTQY
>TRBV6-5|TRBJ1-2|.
ASSSLTGNYGYT
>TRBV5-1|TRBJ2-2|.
ASSLGANTGELF
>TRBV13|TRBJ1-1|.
ASSLGTNTEAF
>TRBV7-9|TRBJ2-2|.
ASSSSGDYANTGELF
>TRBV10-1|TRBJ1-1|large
ASSESRYTEAF
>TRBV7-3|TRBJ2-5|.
ASSRGSRETQY
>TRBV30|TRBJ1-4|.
AWSWAGGGEKLF
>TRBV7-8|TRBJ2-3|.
ASSLGVAGSTDTQY
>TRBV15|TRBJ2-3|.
ATSRVSGSTDTQY
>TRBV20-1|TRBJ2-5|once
SASDRETQY
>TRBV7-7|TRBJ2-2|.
ASSLEASGTGELF
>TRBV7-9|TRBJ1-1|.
ASSLFSGGVGSTEAF
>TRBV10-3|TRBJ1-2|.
AISGYRDTYGYT
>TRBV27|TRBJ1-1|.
ASSFRGRDTEAF
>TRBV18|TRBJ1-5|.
ASSQINSNQPQH
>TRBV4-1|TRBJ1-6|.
ASSQGERANSPLH
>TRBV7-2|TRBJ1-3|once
ASSSIRAAGKRGNTIY
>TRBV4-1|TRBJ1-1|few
ASSQASLRESNTEAF
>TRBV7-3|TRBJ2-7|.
ASSPRDRGGYEQY
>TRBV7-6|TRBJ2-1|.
ASSLQGLHNEQF
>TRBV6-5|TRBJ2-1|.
ASRDRDNEQF
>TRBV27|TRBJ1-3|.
ANRTLSSGNTIY
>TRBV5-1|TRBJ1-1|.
ASSLYGTGLNTEAF
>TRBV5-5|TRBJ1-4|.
ASSFLPRDRGQTTNEKLF
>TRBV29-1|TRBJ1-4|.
SAGFQTGEKLF
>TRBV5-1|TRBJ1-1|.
ASSLGLNTEAF
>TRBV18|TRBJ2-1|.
ASSPQGQGVGEQF
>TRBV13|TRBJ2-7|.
ASSSQGVGEQY
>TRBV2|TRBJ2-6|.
ASKTVAGLLSGANVLT
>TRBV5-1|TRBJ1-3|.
ASSTTGAASGNTIY
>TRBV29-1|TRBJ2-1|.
SVDVGSNEQF
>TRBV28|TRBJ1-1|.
ASSLLETDRGDGEAF